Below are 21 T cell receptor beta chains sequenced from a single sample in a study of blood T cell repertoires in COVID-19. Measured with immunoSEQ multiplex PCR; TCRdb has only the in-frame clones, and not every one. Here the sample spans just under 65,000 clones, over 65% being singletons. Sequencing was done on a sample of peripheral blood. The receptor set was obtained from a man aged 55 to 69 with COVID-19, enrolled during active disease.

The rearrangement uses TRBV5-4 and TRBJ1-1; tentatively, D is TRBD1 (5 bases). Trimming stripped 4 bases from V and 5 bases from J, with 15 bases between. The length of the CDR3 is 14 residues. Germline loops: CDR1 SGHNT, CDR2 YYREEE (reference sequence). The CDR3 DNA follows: TGTGCCAGCAGCGCCAGGGAGGGTCTTACTGAAGCTTTCTTT. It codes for CASSAREGLTEAFF.

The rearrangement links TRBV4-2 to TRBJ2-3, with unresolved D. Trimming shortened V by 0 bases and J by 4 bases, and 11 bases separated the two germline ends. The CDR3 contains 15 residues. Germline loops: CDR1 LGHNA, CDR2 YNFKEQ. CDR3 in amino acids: CASSQDRAPPDTQYF. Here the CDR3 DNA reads TGTGCCAGCAGCCAAGATAGAGCCCCCCCAGATACGCAGTATTTT.

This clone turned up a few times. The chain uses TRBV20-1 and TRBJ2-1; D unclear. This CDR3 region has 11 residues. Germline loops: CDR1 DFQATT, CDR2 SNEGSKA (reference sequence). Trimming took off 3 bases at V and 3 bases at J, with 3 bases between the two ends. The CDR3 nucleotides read TGCAGTGCTAGCCACTACAATGAGCAGTTCTTC. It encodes CSASHYNEQFF.

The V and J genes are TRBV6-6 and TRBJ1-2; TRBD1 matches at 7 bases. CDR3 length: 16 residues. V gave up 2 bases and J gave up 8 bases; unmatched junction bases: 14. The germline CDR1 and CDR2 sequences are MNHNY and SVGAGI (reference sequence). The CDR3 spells CASSYDRESRAGGYTF. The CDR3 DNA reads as TGTGCCAGCAGTTACGACAGGGAATCGCGGGCGGGCGGCTACACCTTC.

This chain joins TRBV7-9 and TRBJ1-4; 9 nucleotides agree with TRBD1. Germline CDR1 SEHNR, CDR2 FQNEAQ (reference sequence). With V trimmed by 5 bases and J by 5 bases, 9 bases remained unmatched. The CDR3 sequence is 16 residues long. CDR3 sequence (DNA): TGTGCCAGCAGCCACTTACCGGGACAGGGAAATGAAAAACTGTTTTTT. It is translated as CASSHLPGQGNEKLFF.

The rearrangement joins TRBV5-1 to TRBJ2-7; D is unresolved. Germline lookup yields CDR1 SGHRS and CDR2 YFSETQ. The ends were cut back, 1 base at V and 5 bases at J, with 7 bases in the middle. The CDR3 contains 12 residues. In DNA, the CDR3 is TGCGCCAGCAGCTTGATCAGAAACGAGCAGTACTTC. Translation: CASSLIRNEQYF.

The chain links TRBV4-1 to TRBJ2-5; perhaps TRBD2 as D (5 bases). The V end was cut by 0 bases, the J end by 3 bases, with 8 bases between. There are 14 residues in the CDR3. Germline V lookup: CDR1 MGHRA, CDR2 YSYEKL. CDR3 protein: CASSQDLSEETQYF. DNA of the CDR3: TGCGCCAGCAGCCAAGATCTTAGCGAAGAGACCCAGTACTTC.

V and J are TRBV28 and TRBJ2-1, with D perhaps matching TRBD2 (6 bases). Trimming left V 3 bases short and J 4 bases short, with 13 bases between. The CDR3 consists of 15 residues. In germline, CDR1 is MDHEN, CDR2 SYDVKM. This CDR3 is CASSFGAGTYNEQFF. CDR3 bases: TGTGCCAGCAGTTTCGGGGCGGGGACTTACAATGAGCAGTTCTTC. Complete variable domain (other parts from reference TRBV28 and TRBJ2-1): DVKVTQSSRYLVKRTGEKVFLECVQDMDHENMFWYRQDPGLGLRLIYFSYDVKMKEKGDIPEGYSVSREKKERFSLILESASTNQTSMYLCASSFGAGTYNEQFFGPGTRLTVL.

For the CDR3, the DNA is TGCGCCAGCAGCAGGGGGACAGGTACCTATGGCTACACCTTC. It codes for CASSRGTGTYGYTF. V and J are TRBV5-1 and TRBJ1-2; the match to TRBD1 covers 8 bases. The CDR3 is 14 residues long. The junction had 6 bases not matched to a gene; V was cut back by 4 bases and J by 4 bases. Germline values: CDR1 SGHRS, CDR2 YFSETQ. The full variable domain, in which reference TRBV5-1 and TRBJ1-2 provide the parts outside the CDR3, is KAGVTQTPRYLIKTRGQQVTLSCSPISGHRSVSWYQQTPGQGLQFLFEYFSETQRNKGNFPGRFSGRQFSNSRSEMNVSTLELGDSALYLCASSRGTGTYGYTFGSGTRLTVV.

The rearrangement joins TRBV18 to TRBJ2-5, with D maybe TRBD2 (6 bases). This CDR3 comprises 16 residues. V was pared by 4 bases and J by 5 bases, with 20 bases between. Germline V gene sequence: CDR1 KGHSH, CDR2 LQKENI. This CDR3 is CASSLAGSWGWETQYF. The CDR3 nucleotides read TGTGCCAGCTCACTCGCCGGGAGTTGGGGCTGGGAGACCCAGTACTTC.

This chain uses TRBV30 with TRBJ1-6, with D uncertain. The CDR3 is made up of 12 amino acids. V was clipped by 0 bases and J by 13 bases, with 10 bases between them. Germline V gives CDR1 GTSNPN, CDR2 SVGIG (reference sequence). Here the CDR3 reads CAWSVLARPLHF. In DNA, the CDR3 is TGTGCCTGGAGTGTACTAGCCCGGCCCCTCCACTTT.

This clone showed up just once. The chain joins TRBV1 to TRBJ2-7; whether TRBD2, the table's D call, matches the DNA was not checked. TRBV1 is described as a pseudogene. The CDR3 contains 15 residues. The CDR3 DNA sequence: TGCACCAGCAGCCAGGGGACTAGCGGGCCCTACGAGCAGTACTTC. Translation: CTSSQGTSGPYEQYF.

The CDR3 nucleotides read TGCAGCGCCAGGGTGGTAAACACTGAAGCTTTCTTT. This encodes CSARVVNTEAFF. The chain links TRBV29-1 to TRBJ1-1; TRBD1 is a possible D gene (5 bases). Germline CDR1 reads SQVTM; CDR2 reads ANQGSEA. Trimming took 7 bases from V and 2 from J, leaving 11 bases between them. The CDR3 runs 12 residues.

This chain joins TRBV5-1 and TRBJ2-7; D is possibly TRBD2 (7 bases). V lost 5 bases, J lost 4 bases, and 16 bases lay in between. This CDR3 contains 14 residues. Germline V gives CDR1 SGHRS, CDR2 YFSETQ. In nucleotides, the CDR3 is TGCGCCAGCAGTTACCGGGGAGGGGGGTACGAGCAGTACTTC. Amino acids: CASSYRGGGYEQYF.

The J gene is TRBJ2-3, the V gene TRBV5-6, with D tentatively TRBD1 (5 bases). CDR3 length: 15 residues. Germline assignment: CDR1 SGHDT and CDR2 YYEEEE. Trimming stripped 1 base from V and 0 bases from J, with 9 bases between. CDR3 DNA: TGTGCCAGCAGCTTGTGGACAACCAGCACAGATACGCAGTATTTT. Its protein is CASSLWTTSTDTQYF.

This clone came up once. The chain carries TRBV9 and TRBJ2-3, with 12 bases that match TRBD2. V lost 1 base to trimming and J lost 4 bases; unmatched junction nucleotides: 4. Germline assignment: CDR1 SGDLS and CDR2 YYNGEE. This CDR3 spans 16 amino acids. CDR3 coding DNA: TGTGCCAGCAGCGTACAACTAGCGGGAGGTGCAGATACGCAGTATTTT. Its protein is CASSVQLAGGADTQYF.

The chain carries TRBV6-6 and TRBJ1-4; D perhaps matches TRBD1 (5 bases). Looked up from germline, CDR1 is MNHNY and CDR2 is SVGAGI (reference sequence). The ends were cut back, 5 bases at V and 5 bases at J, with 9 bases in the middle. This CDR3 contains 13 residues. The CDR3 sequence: CASSGTENEKLFF. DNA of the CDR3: TGTGCCAGCAGTGGGACTGAGAATGAAAAACTGTTTTTT.

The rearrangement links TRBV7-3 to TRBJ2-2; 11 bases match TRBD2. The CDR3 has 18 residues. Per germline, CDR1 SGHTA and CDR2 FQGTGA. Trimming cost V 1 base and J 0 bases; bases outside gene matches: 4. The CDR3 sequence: CASSLSGLAGANTGELFF. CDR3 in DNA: TGTGCCAGCAGCTTAAGTGGACTAGCGGGCGCGAACACCGGGGAGCTGTTTTTT.

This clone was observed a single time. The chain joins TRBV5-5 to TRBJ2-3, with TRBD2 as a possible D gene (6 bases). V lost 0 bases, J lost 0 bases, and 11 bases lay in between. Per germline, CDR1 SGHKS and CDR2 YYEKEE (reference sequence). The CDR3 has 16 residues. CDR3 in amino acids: CASSLGGDTSTDTQYF. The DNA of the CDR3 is TGTGCCAGCAGCTTGGGCGGGGATACTAGCACAGATACGCAGTATTTT.

CDR3 amino acids: CASSARRTGRVGELFF. The CDR3 DNA reads as TGTGCCAGCAGCGCCCGAAGGACAGGGCGGGTCGGGGAGCTGTTTTTT. The chain joins TRBV7-7 to TRBJ2-2; 8 positions match TRBD1. V gave up 5 bases and J gave up 7 bases; unmatched junction bases: 12. Germline values: CDR1 SSHAT, CDR2 FNYEAQ (reference sequence). This CDR3 has 16 amino acids.

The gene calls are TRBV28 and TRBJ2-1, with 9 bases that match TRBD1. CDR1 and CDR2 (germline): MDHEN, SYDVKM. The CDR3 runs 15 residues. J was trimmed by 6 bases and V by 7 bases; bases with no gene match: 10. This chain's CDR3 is CASIPSGDRVNEQFF. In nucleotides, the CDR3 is TGTGCCAGCATCCCTTCCGGGGACAGGGTCAATGAGCAGTTCTTC.